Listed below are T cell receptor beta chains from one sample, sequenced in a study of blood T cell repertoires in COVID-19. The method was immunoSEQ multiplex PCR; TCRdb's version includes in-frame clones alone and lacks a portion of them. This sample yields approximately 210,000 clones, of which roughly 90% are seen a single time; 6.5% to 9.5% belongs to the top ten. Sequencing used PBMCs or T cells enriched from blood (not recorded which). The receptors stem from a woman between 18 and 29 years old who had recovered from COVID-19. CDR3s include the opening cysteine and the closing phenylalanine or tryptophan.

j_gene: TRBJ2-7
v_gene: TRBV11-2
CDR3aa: CASSLEGGPAYEQYF

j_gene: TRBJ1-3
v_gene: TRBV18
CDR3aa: CASSPTVSGNTIYF

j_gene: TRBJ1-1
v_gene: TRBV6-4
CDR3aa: CASSDLSGGQTAF

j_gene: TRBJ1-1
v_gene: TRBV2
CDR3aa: CATRKGEKTEAFF

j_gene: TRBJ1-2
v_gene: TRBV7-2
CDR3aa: CASSSQMGGTGGYTF

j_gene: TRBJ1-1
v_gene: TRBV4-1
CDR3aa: CASSPFGQGGTEAFF

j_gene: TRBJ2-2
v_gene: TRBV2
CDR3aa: CASRTGEDSGELFF

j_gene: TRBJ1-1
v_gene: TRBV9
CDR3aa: CASSARTGVNTEAFF

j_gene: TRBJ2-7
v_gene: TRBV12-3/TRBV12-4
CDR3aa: CASSPTGADEQYF

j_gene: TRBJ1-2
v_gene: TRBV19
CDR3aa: CASSAGARGDYGYTF

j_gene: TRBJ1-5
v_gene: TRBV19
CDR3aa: CASSSERGLGPQHF

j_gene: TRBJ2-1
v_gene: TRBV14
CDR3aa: CASSALAGAPLRNEQFF

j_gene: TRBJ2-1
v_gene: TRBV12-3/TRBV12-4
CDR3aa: CASSFFDEQFF

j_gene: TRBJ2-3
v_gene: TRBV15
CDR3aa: CATSRDTGGGTQYF

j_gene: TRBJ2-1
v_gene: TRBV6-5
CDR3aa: CASTASGGASNEQFF

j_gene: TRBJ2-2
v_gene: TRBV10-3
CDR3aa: CAIGGVTGELFF

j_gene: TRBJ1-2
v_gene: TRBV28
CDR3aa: CASSLRSGRDGYTF

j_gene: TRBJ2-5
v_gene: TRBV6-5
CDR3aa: CASSSGGVGRETQYF

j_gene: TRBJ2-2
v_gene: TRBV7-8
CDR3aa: CASSLTRDRGRSANTGELFF

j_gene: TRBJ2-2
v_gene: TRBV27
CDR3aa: CASSLLNTGELFF

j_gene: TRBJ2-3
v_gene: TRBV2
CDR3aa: CASSSGGLIDTQYF

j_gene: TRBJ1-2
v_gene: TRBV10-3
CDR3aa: CAISEPWTGGGYTF

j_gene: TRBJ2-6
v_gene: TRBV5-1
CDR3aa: CASSPFGGAGANVLTF

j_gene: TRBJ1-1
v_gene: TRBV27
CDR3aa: CASRLTAWVTEAFF

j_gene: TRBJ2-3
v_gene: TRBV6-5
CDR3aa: CASFYAGGPDTQYF